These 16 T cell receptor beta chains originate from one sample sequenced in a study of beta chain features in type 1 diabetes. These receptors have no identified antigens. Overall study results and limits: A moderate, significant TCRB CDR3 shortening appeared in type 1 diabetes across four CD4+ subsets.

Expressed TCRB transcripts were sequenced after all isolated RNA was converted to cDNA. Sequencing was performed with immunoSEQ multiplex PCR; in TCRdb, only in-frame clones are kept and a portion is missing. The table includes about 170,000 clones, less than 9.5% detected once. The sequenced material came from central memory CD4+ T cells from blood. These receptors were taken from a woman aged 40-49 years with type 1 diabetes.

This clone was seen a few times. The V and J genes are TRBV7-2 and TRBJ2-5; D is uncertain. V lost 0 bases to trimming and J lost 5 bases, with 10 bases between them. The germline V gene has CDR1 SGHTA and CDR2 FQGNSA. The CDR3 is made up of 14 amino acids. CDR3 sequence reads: CASSLAEIKETQYF. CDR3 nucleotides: TGTGCCAGCAGCTTAGCGGAGATAAAGGAGACCCAGTACTTC.

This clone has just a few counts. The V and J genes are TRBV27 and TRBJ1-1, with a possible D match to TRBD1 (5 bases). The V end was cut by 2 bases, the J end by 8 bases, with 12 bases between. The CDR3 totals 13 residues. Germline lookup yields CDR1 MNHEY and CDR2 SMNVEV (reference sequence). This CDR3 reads CASSLGHGGEAFF. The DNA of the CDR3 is TGTGCCAGCAGTTTAGGCCACGGGGGAGAAGCTTTCTTT.

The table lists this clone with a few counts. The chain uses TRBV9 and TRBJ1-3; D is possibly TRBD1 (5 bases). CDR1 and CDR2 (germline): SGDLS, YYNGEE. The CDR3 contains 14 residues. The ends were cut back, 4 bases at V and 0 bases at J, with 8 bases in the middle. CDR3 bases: TGTGCCAGCAGCACGCAGGGCTCTGGAAACACCATATATTTT. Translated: CASSTQGSGNTIYF.

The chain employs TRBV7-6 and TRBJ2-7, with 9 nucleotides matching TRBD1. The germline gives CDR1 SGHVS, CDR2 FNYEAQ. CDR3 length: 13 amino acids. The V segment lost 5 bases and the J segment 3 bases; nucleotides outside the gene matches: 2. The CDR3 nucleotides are TGTGCCAGCAGCCCGGACAGGGGCTACGAGCAGTACTTC. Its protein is CASSPDRGYEQYF.

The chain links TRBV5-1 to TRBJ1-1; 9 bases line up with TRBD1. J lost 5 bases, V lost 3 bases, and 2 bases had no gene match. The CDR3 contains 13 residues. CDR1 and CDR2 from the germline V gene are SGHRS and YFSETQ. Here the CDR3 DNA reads TGCGCCAGCAGCTGGACAGGGGAAACTGAAGCTTTCTTT. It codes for CASSWTGETEAFF.

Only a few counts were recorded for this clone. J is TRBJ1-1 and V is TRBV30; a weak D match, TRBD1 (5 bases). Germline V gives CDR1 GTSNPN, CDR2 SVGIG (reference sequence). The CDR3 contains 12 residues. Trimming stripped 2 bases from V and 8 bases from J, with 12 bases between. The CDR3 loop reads CAWSTGLGEAFF. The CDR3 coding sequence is TGTGCCTGGAGTACAGGTCTGGGCGAAGCTTTCTTT. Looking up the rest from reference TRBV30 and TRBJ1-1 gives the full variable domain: SQTIHQWPATLVQPVGSPLSLECTVEGTSNPNLYWYRQAAGRGLQLLFYSVGIGQISSEVPQNLSASRPQDRQFILSSKKLLLSDSGFYLCAWSTGLGEAFFGQGTRLTVV.

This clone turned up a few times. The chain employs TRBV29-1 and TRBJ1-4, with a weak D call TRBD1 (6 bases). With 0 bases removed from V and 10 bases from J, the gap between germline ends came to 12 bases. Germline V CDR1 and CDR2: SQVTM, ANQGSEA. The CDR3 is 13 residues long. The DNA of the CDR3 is TGCAGCGTTGAAGATGGGGGCAGGGCAAAACTGTTTTTT. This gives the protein CSVEDGGRAKLFF.

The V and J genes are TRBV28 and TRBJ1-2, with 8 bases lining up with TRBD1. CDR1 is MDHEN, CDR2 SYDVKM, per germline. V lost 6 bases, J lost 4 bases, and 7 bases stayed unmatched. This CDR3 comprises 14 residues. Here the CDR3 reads CASRAGTGAYGYTF. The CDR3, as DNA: TGTGCCAGCAGGGCCGGGACAGGAGCCTATGGCTACACCTTC.

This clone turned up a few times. CDR3 loop: CATSRDALAGSNQPQHF. CDR3 DNA: TGTGCCACCAGCAGAGATGCGCTTGCAGGGAGCAATCAGCCCCAGCATTTT. The J gene is TRBJ1-5, the V gene TRBV15, with D possibly being TRBD1 (5 bases). The CDR3 has 17 residues. Trimming cost V 0 bases and J 1 base, with 13 bases left between them. Germline CDR1 and CDR2: LNHNV and YYDKDF (reference sequence).

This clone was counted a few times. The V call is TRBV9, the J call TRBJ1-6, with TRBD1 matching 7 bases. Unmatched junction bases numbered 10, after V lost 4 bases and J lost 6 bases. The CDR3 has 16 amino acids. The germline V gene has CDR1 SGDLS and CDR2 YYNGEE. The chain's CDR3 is CASSRQGSLGNSPLHF. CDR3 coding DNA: TGTGCCAGCAGCAGACAGGGCAGTCTCGGTAATTCACCCCTCCACTTT.

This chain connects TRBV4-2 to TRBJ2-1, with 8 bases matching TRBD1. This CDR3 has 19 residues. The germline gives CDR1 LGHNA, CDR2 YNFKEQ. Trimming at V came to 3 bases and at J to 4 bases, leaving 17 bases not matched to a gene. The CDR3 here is CASSQVRTGSVLGYNEQFF. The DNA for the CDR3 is TGTGCCAGCAGCCAGGTGCGGACAGGGTCGGTGTTAGGGTACAATGAGCAGTTCTTC.

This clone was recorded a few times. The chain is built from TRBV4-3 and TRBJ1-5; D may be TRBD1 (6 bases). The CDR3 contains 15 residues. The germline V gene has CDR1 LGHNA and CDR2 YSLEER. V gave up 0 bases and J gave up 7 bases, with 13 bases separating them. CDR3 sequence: CASSQDPAGEQPQHF. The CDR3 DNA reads TGCGCCAGCAGCCAAGATCCCGCAGGGGAACAGCCCCAGCATTTT.

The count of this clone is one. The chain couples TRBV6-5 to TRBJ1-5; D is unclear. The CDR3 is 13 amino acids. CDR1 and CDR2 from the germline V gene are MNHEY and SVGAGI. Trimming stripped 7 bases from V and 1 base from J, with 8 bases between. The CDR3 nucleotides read TGTGCCAGCATGCAGGCCAGCAATCAGCCCCAGCATTTT. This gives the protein CASMQASNQPQHF.

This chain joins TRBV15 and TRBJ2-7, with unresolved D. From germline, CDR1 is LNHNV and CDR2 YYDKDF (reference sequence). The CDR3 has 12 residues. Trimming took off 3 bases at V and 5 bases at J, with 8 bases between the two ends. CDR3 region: CATSSLGHEQYF. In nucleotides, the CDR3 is TGTGCCACCAGCAGTCTGGGCCACGAGCAGTACTTC.

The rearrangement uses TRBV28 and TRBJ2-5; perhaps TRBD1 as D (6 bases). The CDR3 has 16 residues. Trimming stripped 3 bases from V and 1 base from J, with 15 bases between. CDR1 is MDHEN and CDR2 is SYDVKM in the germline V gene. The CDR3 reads CASSFWNIRGQETQYF. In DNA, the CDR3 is TGTGCCAGCAGTTTTTGGAACATCAGGGGCCAAGAGACCCAGTACTTC.

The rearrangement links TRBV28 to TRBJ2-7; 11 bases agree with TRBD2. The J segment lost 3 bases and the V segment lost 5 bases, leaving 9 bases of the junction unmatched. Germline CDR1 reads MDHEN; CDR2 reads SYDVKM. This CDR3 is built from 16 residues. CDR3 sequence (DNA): TGTGCCAGCAGTCAATTCACCGGGACTAGCGGCTACGAGCAGTACTTC. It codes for CASSQFTGTSGYEQYF.